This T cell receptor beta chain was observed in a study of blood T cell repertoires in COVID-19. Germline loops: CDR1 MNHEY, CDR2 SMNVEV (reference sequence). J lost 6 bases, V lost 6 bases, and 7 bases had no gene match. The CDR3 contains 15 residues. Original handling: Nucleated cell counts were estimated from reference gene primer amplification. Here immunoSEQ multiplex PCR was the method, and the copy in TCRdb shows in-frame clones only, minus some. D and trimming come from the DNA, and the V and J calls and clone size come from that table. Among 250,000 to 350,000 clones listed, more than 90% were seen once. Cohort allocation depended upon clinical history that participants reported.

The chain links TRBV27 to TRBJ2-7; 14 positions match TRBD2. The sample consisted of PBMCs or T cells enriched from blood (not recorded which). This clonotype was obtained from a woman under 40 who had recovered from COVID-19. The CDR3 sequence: CASSRLAGGPAEQYF. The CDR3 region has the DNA TGTGCCAGCAGCCGACTAGCGGGAGGGCCCGCCGAGCAGTACTTC.